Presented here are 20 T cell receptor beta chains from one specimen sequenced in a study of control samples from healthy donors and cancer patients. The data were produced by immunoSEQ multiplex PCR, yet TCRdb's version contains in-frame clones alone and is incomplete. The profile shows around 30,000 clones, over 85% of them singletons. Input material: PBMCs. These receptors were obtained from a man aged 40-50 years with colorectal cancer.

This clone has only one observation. This CDR3 reads CASSIGRGDGYTF. CDR3 nucleotide sequence: TGTGCCAGTAGTATAGGACGGGGAGATGGCTACACCTTC. J is TRBJ1-2 and V is TRBV19, with D hard to call. CDR1 LNHDA and CDR2 SQIVND come from the germline V gene (reference sequence). This CDR3 has 13 residues. Trimming removed 1 base from V and 6 bases from J, with 9 bases in between. The whole variable domain, filled in from reference TRBV19 and TRBJ1-2, reads DGGITQSPKYLFRKEGQNVTLSCEQNLNHDAMYWYRQDPGQGLRLIYYSQIVNDFQKGDIAEGYSVSREKKESFPLTVTSAQKNPTAFYLCASSIGRGDGYTFGSGTRLTVV.

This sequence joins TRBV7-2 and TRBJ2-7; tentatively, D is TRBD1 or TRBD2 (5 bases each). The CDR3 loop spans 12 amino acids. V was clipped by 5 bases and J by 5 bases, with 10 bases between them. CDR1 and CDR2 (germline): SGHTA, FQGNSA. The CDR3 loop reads CASSGGSHEQYF. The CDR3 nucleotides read TGTGCCAGCAGCGGGGGTTCGCACGAGCAGTACTTC.

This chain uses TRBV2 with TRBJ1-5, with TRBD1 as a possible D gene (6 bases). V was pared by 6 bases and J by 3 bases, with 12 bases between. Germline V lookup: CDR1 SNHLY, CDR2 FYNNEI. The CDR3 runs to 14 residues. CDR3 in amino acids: CASSPTGPNQPQHF. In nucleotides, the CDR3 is TGTGCCAGCAGCCCAACAGGGCCCAATCAGCCCCAGCATTTT.

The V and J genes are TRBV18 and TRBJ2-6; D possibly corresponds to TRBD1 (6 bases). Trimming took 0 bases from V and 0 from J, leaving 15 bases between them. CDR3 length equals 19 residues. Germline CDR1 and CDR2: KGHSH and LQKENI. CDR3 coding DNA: TGTGCCAGCTCACCACCGATAAACAGGGCTTTCTCTGGGGCCAACGTCCTGACTTTC. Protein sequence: CASSPPINRAFSGANVLTF.

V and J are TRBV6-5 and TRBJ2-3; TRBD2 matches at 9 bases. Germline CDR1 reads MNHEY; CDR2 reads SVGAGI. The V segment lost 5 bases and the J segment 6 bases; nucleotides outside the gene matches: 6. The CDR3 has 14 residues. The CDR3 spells CASSRLAGRDTQYF. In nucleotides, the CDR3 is TGTGCCAGCAGTAGGCTAGCGGGGAGGGATACGCAGTATTTT.

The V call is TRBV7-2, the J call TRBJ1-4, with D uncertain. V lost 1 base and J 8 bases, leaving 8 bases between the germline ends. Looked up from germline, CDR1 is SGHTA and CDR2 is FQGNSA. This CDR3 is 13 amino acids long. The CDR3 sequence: CASSLGIFEKLFF. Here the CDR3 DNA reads TGTGCCAGCAGCTTAGGAATATTCGAAAAACTGTTTTTT. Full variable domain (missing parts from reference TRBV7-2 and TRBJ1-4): GAGVSQSPSNKVTEKGKDVELRCDPISGHTALYWYRQSLGQGLEFLIYFQGNSAPDKSGLPSDRFSAERTGGSVSTLTIQRTQQEDSAVYLCASSLGIFEKLFFGSGTQLSVL.

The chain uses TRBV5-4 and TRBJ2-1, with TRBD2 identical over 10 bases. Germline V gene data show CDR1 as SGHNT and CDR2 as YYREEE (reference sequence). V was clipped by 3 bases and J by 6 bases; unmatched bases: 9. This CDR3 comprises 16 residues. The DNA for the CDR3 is TGTGCCAGCAGCTCCCCCAAAGCGGGGGGGCTCAATGAGCAGTTCTTC. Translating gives CASSSPKAGGLNEQFF.

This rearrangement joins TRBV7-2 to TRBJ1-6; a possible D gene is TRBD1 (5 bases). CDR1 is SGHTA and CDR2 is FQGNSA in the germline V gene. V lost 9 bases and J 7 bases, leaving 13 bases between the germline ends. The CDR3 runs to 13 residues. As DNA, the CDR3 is TGTGCCAGGAAGCAGGGAACCAATTCACCCCTCCACTTT. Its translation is CARKQGTNSPLHF.

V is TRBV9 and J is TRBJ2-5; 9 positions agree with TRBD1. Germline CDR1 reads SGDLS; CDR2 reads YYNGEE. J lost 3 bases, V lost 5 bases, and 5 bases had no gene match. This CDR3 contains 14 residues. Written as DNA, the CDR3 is TGTGCCAGCAGTCCTGGGACAGGGAAAGAGACCCAGTACTTC. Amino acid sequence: CASSPGTGKETQYF.

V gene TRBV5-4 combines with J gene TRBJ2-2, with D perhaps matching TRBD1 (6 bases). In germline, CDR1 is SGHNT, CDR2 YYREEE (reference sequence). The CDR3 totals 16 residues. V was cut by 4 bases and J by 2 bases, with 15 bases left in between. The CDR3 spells CASSVGPQGNTGELFF. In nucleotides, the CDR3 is TGTGCCAGCAGCGTTGGTCCACAGGGAAACACCGGGGAGCTGTTTTTT. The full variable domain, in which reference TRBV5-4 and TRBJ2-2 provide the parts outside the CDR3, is ETGVTQSPTHLIKTRGQQVTLRCSSQSGHNTVSWYQQALGQGPQFIFQYYREEENGRGNFPPRFSGLQFPNYSSELNVNALELDDSALYLCASSVGPQGNTGELFFGEGSRLTVL.

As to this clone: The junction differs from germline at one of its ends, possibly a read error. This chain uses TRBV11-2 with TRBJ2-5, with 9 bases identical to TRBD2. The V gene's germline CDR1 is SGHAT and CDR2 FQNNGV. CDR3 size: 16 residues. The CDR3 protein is CASSWGRAGGQQTQYF. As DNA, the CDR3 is TGTGCCAGCAGCTGGGGAAGAGCGGGGGGCCAACAGACCCAGTACTTC.

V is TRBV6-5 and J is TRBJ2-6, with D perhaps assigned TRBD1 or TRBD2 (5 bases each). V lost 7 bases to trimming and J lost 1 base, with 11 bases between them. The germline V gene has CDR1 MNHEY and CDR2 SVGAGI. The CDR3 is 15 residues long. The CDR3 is CASTRDLSGANVLTF. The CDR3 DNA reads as TGTGCCAGCACGAGGGACCTGTCTGGGGCCAACGTCCTGACTTTC.

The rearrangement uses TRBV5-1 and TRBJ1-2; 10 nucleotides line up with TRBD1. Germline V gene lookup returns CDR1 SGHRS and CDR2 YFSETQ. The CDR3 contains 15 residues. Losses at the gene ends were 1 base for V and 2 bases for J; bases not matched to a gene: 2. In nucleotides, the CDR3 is TGCGCCAGCAGCTTGAGACAGGGGGCGAACTATGGCTACACCTTC. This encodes CASSLRQGANYGYTF. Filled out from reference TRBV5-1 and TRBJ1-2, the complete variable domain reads KAGVTQTPRYLIKTRGQQVTLSCSPISGHRSVSWYQQTPGQGLQFLFEYFSETQRNKGNFPGRFSGRQFSNSRSEMNVSTLELGDSALYLCASSLRQGANYGYTFGSGTRLTVV.

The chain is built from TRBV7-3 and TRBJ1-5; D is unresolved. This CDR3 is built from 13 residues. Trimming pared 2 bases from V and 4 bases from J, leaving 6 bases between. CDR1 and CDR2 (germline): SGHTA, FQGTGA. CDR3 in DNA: TGTGCCAGCAGCTTAGAGAGGAATCAGCCCCAGCATTTT. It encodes CASSLERNQPQHF.

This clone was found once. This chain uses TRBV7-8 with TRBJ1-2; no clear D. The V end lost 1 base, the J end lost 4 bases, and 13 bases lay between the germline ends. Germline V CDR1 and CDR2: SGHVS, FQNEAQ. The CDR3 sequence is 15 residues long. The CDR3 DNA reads TGTGCCAGCAGCTTAGAGGCCCCCCTTTCCTATGGCTACACCTTC. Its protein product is CASSLEAPLSYGYTF.

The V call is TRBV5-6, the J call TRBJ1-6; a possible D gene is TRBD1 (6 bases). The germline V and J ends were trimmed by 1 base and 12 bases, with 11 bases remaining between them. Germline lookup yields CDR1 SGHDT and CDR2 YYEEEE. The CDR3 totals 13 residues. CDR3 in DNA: TGTGCCAGCAGCTTGAAGGGGGGCGAACCCCTCCACTTT. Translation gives CASSLKGGEPLHF.

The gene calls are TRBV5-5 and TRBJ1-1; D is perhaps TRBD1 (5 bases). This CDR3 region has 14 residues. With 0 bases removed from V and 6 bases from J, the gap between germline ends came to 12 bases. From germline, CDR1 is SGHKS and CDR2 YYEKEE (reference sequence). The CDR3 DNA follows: TGTGCCAGCAGCTTGGGACAGCCCGTCGCTGAAGCTTTCTTT. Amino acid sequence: CASSLGQPVAEAFF.

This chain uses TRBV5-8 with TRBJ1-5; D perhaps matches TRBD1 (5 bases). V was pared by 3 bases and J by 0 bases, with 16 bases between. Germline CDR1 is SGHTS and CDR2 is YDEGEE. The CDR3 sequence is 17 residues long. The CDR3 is CASSWGYAGVSNQPQHF. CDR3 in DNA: TGTGCCAGCAGCTGGGGGTACGCGGGAGTTAGCAATCAGCCCCAGCATTTT.

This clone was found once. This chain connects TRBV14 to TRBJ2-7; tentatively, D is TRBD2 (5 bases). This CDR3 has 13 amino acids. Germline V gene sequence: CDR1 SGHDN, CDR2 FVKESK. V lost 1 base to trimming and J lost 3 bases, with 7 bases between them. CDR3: CASSQVGNYEQYF. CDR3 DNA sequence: TGTGCCAGCAGCCAAGTCGGGAACTACGAGCAGTACTTC. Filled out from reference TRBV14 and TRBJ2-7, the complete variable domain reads EAGVTQFPSHSVIEKGQTVTLRCDPISGHDNLYWYRRVMGKEIKFLLHFVKESKQDESGMPNNRFLAERTGGTYSTLKVQPAELEDSGVYFCASSQVGNYEQYFGPGTRLTVT.

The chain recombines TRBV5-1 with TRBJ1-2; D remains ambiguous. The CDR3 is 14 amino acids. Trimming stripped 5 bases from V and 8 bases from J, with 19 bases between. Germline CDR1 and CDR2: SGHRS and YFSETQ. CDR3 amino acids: CASRPESYGWGYTF. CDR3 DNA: TGCGCCAGCAGACCAGAATCCTATGGCTGGGGCTACACCTTC.